Presented here are 26 T cell receptor beta chains from one specimen sequenced in a study of glioma-infiltrating T cells after dendritic cell vaccination. Sequencing was performed with immunoSEQ multiplex PCR; in TCRdb, only in-frame clones are kept and a portion is missing. The sample contains about 95,000 clones, over 65% of which appear only once. Sequencing was performed on blood, taken before dendritic cell vaccination. Receptors were obtained from a human donor with glioblastoma.

This clone was picked up a small number of times. The chain links TRBV10-3 to TRBJ1-4, with D perhaps matching TRBD1 (5 bases). This CDR3 comprises 13 residues. Germline assignment: CDR1 ENHRY and CDR2 SYGVKD. The V gene lost 4 bases and the J gene lost 5 bases, with 8 bases spanning the gap. CDR3: CAISGTLNEKLFF. The CDR3 DNA is TGTGCCATCAGTGGGACACTAAATGAAAAACTGTTTTTT.

V usage is TRBV29-1 and J usage is TRBJ1-3; D is ambiguous. The V and J ends lost 7 bases and 4 bases respectively, with 8 bases between them. CDR1 is SQVTM and CDR2 is ANQGSEA in the germline V gene. This CDR3 contains 11 residues. CDR3 nucleotides: TGCAGCGCCGGGGAGGGAAACACCATATATTTT. Translated, it gives CSAGEGNTIYF.

V and J are TRBV5-4 and TRBJ1-1; maybe TRBD1 (6 bases). The CDR3 runs to 14 residues. Germline V gene data show CDR1 as SGHNT and CDR2 as YYREEE (reference sequence). The V end was cut by 4 bases, the J end by 2 bases, with 12 bases between. CDR3 sequence (DNA): TGTGCCAGCAGCCCCGTCAGGGGTAACACTGAAGCTTTCTTT. It encodes CASSPVRGNTEAFF.

The chain links TRBV11-2 to TRBJ2-3, with D possibly being TRBD2 (6 bases). CDR3 length: 16 amino acids. The ends were cut back, 3 bases at V and 2 bases at J, with 15 bases in the middle. The germline CDR1 and CDR2 sequences are SGHAT and FQNNGV. CDR3 loop: CASSFPTGVLTDTQYF. The CDR3 nucleotides read TGTGCCAGCAGCTTCCCGACGGGGGTACTCACAGATACGCAGTATTTT.

The rearrangement uses TRBV15 and TRBJ2-7; 10 positions match TRBD1. Germline V gene data show CDR1 as LNHNV and CDR2 as YYDKDF (reference sequence). This CDR3 is built from 17 residues. The J segment lost 0 bases and the V segment lost 2 bases, leaving 7 bases of the junction unmatched. The CDR3 is CATSRKTGQGFSYEQYF. The CDR3 DNA sequence: TGTGCCACCAGCAGAAAAACGGGACAGGGGTTCTCCTACGAGCAGTACTTC.

In this sample, this clone turned up once. V usage is TRBV5-1 and J usage is TRBJ2-3; D is perhaps TRBD2 (6 bases). The CDR3 has 14 residues. Trimming cost V 0 bases and J 6 bases, with 11 bases left between them. CDR1 is SGHRS, CDR2 YFSETQ, per germline. The CDR3 sequence: CASSLGPSEDTQYF. The CDR3 region has the DNA TGCGCCAGCAGCTTGGGTCCTAGCGAGGATACGCAGTATTTT.

The chain joins TRBV18 to TRBJ2-3, with TRBD1 matching 8 bases. Germline trimming cut 5 bases from V and 2 bases from J; bases unmatched to any gene: 3. Germline loops: CDR1 KGHSH, CDR2 LQKENI. The CDR3 sequence is 14 residues long. The CDR3 DNA sequence: TGTGCCAGCTCAGAGACAGGGGCCACAGATACGCAGTATTTT. Amino acid sequence: CASSETGATDTQYF.

The chain carries TRBV5-5 and TRBJ1-2; no reliable D call. CDR1 and CDR2 (germline): SGHKS, YYEKEE (reference sequence). Trimming shortened V by 4 bases and J by 4 bases, and 11 bases separated the two germline ends. This CDR3 is 13 amino acids long. CDR3 loop: CASSRTEVYGYTF. CDR3 DNA sequence: TGTGCCAGCAGCCGGACGGAGGTCTATGGCTACACCTTC.

This chain links TRBV4-2 with TRBJ2-2; 9 nucleotides agree with TRBD1. From germline, CDR1 is LGHNA and CDR2 YNFKEQ. Unmatched junction bases numbered 0, after V lost 4 bases and J lost 0 bases. This CDR3 is 15 amino acids long. The CDR3 DNA sequence: TGTGCCAGCAGCCGGACAGGGGCGAACACCGGGGAGCTGTTTTTT. Translated: CASSRTGANTGELFF.

The rearrangement uses TRBV21-1 and TRBJ1-6. TRBV21-1 is a pseudogene segment. This CDR3 spans 15 amino acids. CDR3 coding DNA: TGTGCCAGCAGCAAAGCCACGCCGAGCTATTCACCCCTCCACTTT. Its protein is CASSKATPSYSPLHF.

The rearrangement joins TRBV5-1 to TRBJ2-7; 8 nucleotides align to TRBD2. The germline V gene encodes CDR1 SGHRS and CDR2 YFSETQ. With 4 bases clipped from V and 4 bases from J, the junction kept 4 bases outside the gene matches. The CDR3 contains 13 residues. CDR3 coding DNA: TGCGCCAGCAGCCGAGGGACTAGTTACGAGCAGTACTTC. Its protein product is CASSRGTSYEQYF.

The gene calls are TRBV5-1 and TRBJ2-3; 7 bases match TRBD2. The CDR3 contains 14 residues. CDR1 and CDR2 (germline): SGHRS, YFSETQ. The trim removed 1 base at V and 2 bases at J, leaving 1 base unmatched. Written as DNA, the CDR3 is TGCGCCAGCAGCTTGAGCGGGGACACAGATACGCAGTATTTT. It is translated as CASSLSGDTDTQYF.

This clone was found a few times. The V call is TRBV15, the J call TRBJ1-6, with unresolved D. The CDR3 spans 12 residues. V lost 3 bases and J lost 8, with 5 bases in between. Germline CDR1 and CDR2: LNHNV and YYDKDF (reference sequence). As DNA, the CDR3 is TGTGCCACCAGCAGCAACTATTCACCCCTCCACTTT. Amino acids: CATSSNYSPLHF.

V and J are TRBV7-2 and TRBJ2-7, with a possible D match to TRBD1 (6 bases). The CDR3 totals 14 residues. CDR1 SGHTA and CDR2 FQGNSA come from the germline V gene. With 1 base removed from V and 5 bases from J, the gap between germline ends came to 12 bases. The CDR3, as DNA: TGTGCCAGCAGCTTAGATGGGACACTCGACGAGCAGTACTTC. Protein product: CASSLDGTLDEQYF.

This clone occurred a few times. This sequence joins TRBV19 and TRBJ2-1; 8 nucleotides match TRBD2. Germline loops: CDR1 LNHDA, CDR2 SQIVND (reference sequence). V was pared by 5 bases and J by 4 bases, with 10 bases of the junction left unmatched. This CDR3 has 16 amino acids. DNA for the CDR3: TGTGCCAGTAGTCCCCGGGTAGCGGGATCATACAATGAGCAGTTCTTC. It yields the protein CASSPRVAGSYNEQFF.

This clone was counted a few times. The chain employs TRBV18 and TRBJ1-6, with D maybe TRBD1 (5 bases). The V end lost 4 bases, the J end lost 5 bases, and 18 bases lay between the germline ends. CDR1 is KGHSH and CDR2 is LQKENI in the germline V gene. The CDR3 contains 17 residues. This CDR3 reads CASSHLSPGVDNSPLHF. The CDR3 DNA follows: TGTGCCAGCTCACACCTCAGTCCGGGGGTCGATAATTCACCCCTCCACTTT.

The chain combines TRBV7-9 with TRBJ1-2, with TRBD1 as a possible D gene (6 bases). This CDR3 has 12 residues. Trimming stripped 10 bases from V and 8 bases from J, with 17 bases between. From germline, CDR1 is SEHNR and CDR2 FQNEAQ (reference sequence). In DNA form, the CDR3 reads TGTGCCACCGATAAGACCAGGGGCGGCTACACCTTC. It translates to CATDKTRGGYTF.

The V call is TRBV14, the J call TRBJ2-3; 8 bases map to TRBD2. Germline V lookup: CDR1 SGHDN, CDR2 FVKESK. The CDR3 is made up of 16 amino acids. Trimming took 1 base from V and 2 from J; bases not matched to a gene: 5. The CDR3 sequence: CASSQGGSGTTDTQYF. The CDR3 nucleotides read TGTGCCAGCAGCCAAGGAGGTAGCGGGACCACAGATACGCAGTATTTT.

V gene TRBV7-9 combines with J gene TRBJ1-2; D is ambiguous. This CDR3 spans 12 amino acids. Germline V gene lookup returns CDR1 SEHNR and CDR2 FQNEAQ (reference sequence). Between the trimmed V and J ends, which lost 6 bases and 0 bases, there was a span of 5 bases. DNA of the CDR3: TGTGCCAGCAGAATAGCTAACTATGGCTACACCTTC. It yields the protein CASRIANYGYTF. The full variable domain, in which reference TRBV7-9 and TRBJ1-2 provide the parts outside the CDR3, is DTGVSQNPRHKITKRGQNVTFRCDPISEHNRLYWYRQTLGQGPEFLTYFQNEAQLEKSRLLSDRFSAERPKGSFSTLEIQRTEQGDSAMYLCASRIANYGYTFGSGTRLTVV.

This chain links TRBV5-1 with TRBJ2-1, with D hard to call. V was trimmed by 1 base and J by 6 bases, leaving 11 bases between them. Germline lookup yields CDR1 SGHRS and CDR2 YFSETQ. This CDR3 is built from 14 residues. Here the CDR3 DNA reads TGCGCCAGCAGCTTGCCTTTCGAGTCCAATGAGCAGTTCTTC. Its translation is CASSLPFESNEQFF.

The chain combines TRBV18 with TRBJ2-7; TRBD2 matches at 8 bases. Germline V CDR1 and CDR2: KGHSH, LQKENI. The CDR3 totals 16 residues. The J segment lost 1 base and the V segment lost 0 bases, leaving 5 bases of the junction unmatched. CDR3: CASSPPGAGASYEQYF. CDR3 DNA sequence: TGTGCCAGCTCACCACCGGGAGCGGGAGCATCCTACGAGCAGTACTTC. Using reference TRBV18 and TRBJ2-7 for the parts outside the CDR3, the full variable domain is NAGVMQNPRHLVRRRGQEARLRCSPMKGHSHVYWYRQLPEEGLKFMVYLQKENIIDESGMPKERFSAEFPKEGPSILRIQQVVRGDSAAYFCASSPPGAGASYEQYFGPGTRLTVT.

This clone was observed a few times. The J gene is TRBJ2-7, the V gene TRBV13, with 8 bases aligning to TRBD1. This CDR3 is 17 amino acids long. The germline gives CDR1 PRHDT, CDR2 FYEKMQ (reference sequence). The junction had 10 bases not matched to a gene; V was cut back by 1 base and J by 2 bases. CDR3 DNA sequence: TGTGCCAGCAGCTTAGTGGCAGGACAGGGACAAACCTACGAGCAGTACTTC. It translates to CASSLVAGQGQTYEQYF.

This clone has only a few counts. The chain joins TRBV5-5 to TRBJ1-5; 7 positions agree with TRBD1. Germline loops: CDR1 SGHKS, CDR2 YYEKEE (reference sequence). The CDR3 spans 17 residues. Germline trimming cut 4 bases from V and 0 bases from J; bases unmatched to any gene: 10. The CDR3 nucleotides are TGTGCCAGCAGCGCCTCGCAGGGGGTTAATAGCAATCAGCCCCAGCATTTT. Its translation is CASSASQGVNSNQPQHF.

The chain uses TRBV18 and TRBJ1-1; 9 bases agree with TRBD1. Trimming at V came to 3 bases and at J to 1 base, leaving 3 bases not matched to a gene. The CDR3 length is 15 residues. Germline lookup yields CDR1 KGHSH and CDR2 LQKENI. This CDR3 is CASSPQTGGNTEAFF. CDR3 nucleotide sequence: TGTGCCAGCTCACCCCAGACAGGGGGGAACACTGAAGCTTTCTTT.

Note on this clone: The germline gene is not matched at one end of the junction; a read error may be the cause. The genes are TRBV7-7 and TRBJ1-5; D is unclear. The germline V gene encodes CDR1 SSHAT and CDR2 FNYEAQ (reference sequence). The CDR3 contains 13 residues. In DNA, the CDR3 is TGTGCTAGCAGCCGGGATTTCAATCAGCCCCAGCATTTT. Translation gives CASSRDFNQPQHF.

This chain connects TRBV6-6 to TRBJ1-2; 7 bases map to TRBD1. Trimming cost V 0 bases and J 8 bases; bases outside gene matches: 6. CDR3 length equals 14 residues. Germline values: CDR1 MNHNY, CDR2 SVGAGI (reference sequence). CDR3 protein: CASSYSTGAQGYTF. CDR3 bases: TGTGCCAGCAGTTACTCCACAGGGGCGCAGGGCTACACCTTC.